This T cell receptor beta chain was sequenced for a study of spatial heterogeneity in lung cancer. TCRdb re-called the 5' RACE reads through MiXCR, storing one row per CDR3 protein. The sample includes thousands of distinct CDR3 sequences, over 4% of them seen just once. Time point in this sample: sample taken at primary tumor resection. Donors were roughly 72 untreated early-stage non-small cell lung cancer patients. This clonotype was observed at least ten times. One end of the junction fails to match germline, which may point to a read error. The CDR3 loop spans 11 amino acids. The sequence derives from a female donor with early-stage non-small cell lung cancer. V gene TRBV12-3 or TRBV12-4 combines with J gene TRBJ2-1; D may be TRBD2 (5 bases). The starting material was normal lung tissue next to the tumor, obtained at surgery. The chain's CDR3 is CASSLVSGLNF. DNA for the CDR3: TGTGCCAGCAGTTTAGTAAGCGGTCTAAACTTC.